These 14 T cell receptor beta chains were sequenced from one sample in a study of blood T cell repertoires in COVID-19. Clones were sequenced by immunoSEQ multiplex PCR, and TCRdb holds only the in-frame ones, with some missing. Of fewer than 150,000 clones in the sample, about 90% were seen once. Sequencing was done on a sample of peripheral blood. Receptors originate from a man in his forties or fifties with active or convalescent COVID-19.

The chain joins TRBV30 to TRBJ2-7, with D perhaps matching TRBD2 (5 bases). This CDR3 region has 15 residues. CDR1 is GTSNPN and CDR2 is SVGIG in the germline V gene (reference sequence). V lost 0 bases to trimming and J lost 0 bases, with 12 bases between them. The CDR3 region has the DNA TGTGCCTGGAGTGTTGGGCGGGTGGTCTCCTACGAGCAGTACTTC. It encodes CAWSVGRVVSYEQYF.

The J gene is TRBJ1-2, the V gene TRBV5-1, with D perhaps matching TRBD1 (6 bases). This CDR3 spans 14 amino acids. V was shortened by 4 bases and J by 3 bases, with 13 bases between the two germline ends. Per the germline V gene, CDR1 is SGHRS and CDR2 is YFSETQ. CDR3 DNA sequence: TGCGCCAGCAGCAAGCCGGGACAACACTATGGCTACACCTTC. It specifies CASSKPGQHYGYTF.

V and J are TRBV30 and TRBJ2-1, with D perhaps matching TRBD1 (5 bases). Germline CDR1 reads GTSNPN; CDR2 reads SVGIG (reference sequence). CDR3 length equals 13 residues. The V and J ends lost 3 bases and 4 bases respectively, with 10 bases between them. CDR3 in amino acids: CAWSADSYNEQFF. DNA for the CDR3: TGTGCCTGGAGCGCCGACAGTTACAATGAGCAGTTCTTC.

J is TRBJ2-6 and V is TRBV7-9, with D possibly matching TRBD1 (5 bases). This CDR3 spans 15 amino acids. Germline CDR1 SEHNR, CDR2 FQNEAQ (reference sequence). V was shortened by 7 bases and J by 3 bases, with 13 bases between the two germline ends. CDR3: CASNNRRGGANVLTF. The CDR3 DNA follows: TGTGCCAGCAACAACAGAAGGGGTGGGGCCAACGTCCTGACTTTC.

Turning to this clone: The same CDR3 also results from other DNA sequences found in this sample. V usage is TRBV29-1 and J usage is TRBJ2-5; a possible D gene is TRBD1 (5 bases). The CDR3 sequence is 13 residues long. Per germline, CDR1 SQVTM and CDR2 ANQGSEA. Trimming shortened V by 4 bases and J by 5 bases, and 14 bases separated the two germline ends. For the CDR3, the DNA is TGCAGCGTTGGAGGAAGGGGTGGGGAGACCCAGTACTTC. Translation: CSVGGRGGETQYF. Complete variable domain (other parts from reference TRBV29-1 and TRBJ2-5): SAVISQKPSRDICQRGTSLTIQCQVDSQVTMMFWYRQQPGQSLTLIATANQGSEATYESGFVIDKFPISRPNLTFSTLTVSNMSPEDSSIYLCSVGGRGGETQYFGPGTRLLVL.

This rearrangement joins TRBV7-3 to TRBJ2-7, with a weak D call TRBD2 (6 bases). The CDR3 spans 15 residues. Germline V CDR1 and CDR2: SGHTA, FQGTGA. The V end was cut by 5 bases, the J end by 0 bases, with 14 bases between. CDR3 in amino acids: CASSLAGRSSYEQYF. The DNA of the CDR3 is TGTGCCAGCAGCCTGGCGGGGCGGAGCTCCTACGAGCAGTACTTC.

The rearrangement links TRBV7-9 to TRBJ2-7, with TRBD1 matching over 7 bases. With V trimmed by 3 bases and J by 0 bases, 5 bases remained unmatched. Looked up from germline, CDR1 is SEHNR and CDR2 is FQNEAQ (reference sequence). This CDR3 contains 15 residues. The CDR3 DNA reads TGTGCCAGCAGCTTTCCGGGACAGCCCTCCTACGAGCAGTACTTC. It translates to CASSFPGQPSYEQYF.

The chain joins TRBV29-1 to TRBJ1-2; 7 bases fit TRBD1. This CDR3 is 13 amino acids long. CDR1 SQVTM and CDR2 ANQGSEA come from the germline V gene. Unmatched junction bases numbered 9, after V lost 5 bases and J lost 6 bases. The CDR3 bases are TGCAGCGTTAGACAGGGCCCTGAGGATGGCTACACCTTC. It encodes CSVRQGPEDGYTF.

The genes are TRBV7-8 and TRBJ2-7, with a weak D call TRBD2 (5 bases). CDR3 length: 15 amino acids. V dropped 0 bases and J dropped 3 bases, with 12 bases sitting between them. Germline CDR1 and CDR2: SGHVS and FQNEAQ. The chain's CDR3 is CASSLARGQDYEQYF. CDR3 nucleotide sequence: TGTGCCAGCAGCTTAGCACGAGGGCAGGACTACGAGCAGTACTTC.

The chain links TRBV20-1 to TRBJ1-2; D possibly corresponds to TRBD1 (6 bases). From germline, CDR1 is DFQATT and CDR2 SNEGSKA (reference sequence). This CDR3 comprises 14 residues. V lost 3 bases, J lost 7 bases, and 18 bases lay in between. The CDR3 reads CSASWGGAVTGYTF. The CDR3 bases are TGCAGTGCTAGTTGGGGGGGCGCGGTTACTGGCTACACCTTC.

The CDR3 is CASSQRTGGVETQYF. The CDR3 nucleotides read TGTGCCAGCAGCCAACGGACAGGGGGCGTAGAGACCCAGTACTTC. J is TRBJ2-5 and V is TRBV5-8; the match to TRBD1 covers 11 bases. V lost 4 bases, J lost 4 bases, and 6 bases stayed unmatched. From germline, CDR1 is SGHTS and CDR2 YDEGEE. CDR3 length equals 15 residues.

The rearrangement joins TRBV6-5 to TRBJ2-5; 7 bases agree with TRBD2. CDR3 length equals 13 residues. Germline loops: CDR1 MNHEY, CDR2 SVGAGI. V trimming: 7 bases; J trimming: 3 bases; junction bases outside the gene matches: 5. CDR3 residues: CASNRLAEETQYF. CDR3 in DNA: TGTGCCAGCAACAGGCTAGCGGAAGAGACCCAGTACTTC.

This chain uses TRBV7-8 with TRBJ1-6; D perhaps matches TRBD1 (5 bases). Germline CDR1 reads SGHVS; CDR2 reads FQNEAQ. Trimming left V 2 bases short and J 7 bases short, with 15 bases between. The CDR3 contains 16 residues. The CDR3 loop is CASSLNQGGRNSPLHF. As DNA, the CDR3 is TGTGCCAGCAGCTTAAACCAGGGCGGGAGGAATTCACCCCTCCACTTT.

The chain employs TRBV6-1 and TRBJ2-7; TRBD2 aligns across 11 bases. Germline trimming cut 6 bases from V and 7 bases from J; bases unmatched to any gene: 8. This CDR3 comprises 14 residues. Germline CDR1 reads MNHNS; CDR2 reads SASEGT. The CDR3 DNA is TGTGCCAGCAGCCAGACTAGCGGGGCATGGGAGCAGTACTTC. Its protein is CASSQTSGAWEQYF.